The 6 T cell receptor beta chains in this list originate from one sample, sequenced in a study of cytomegalovirus exposure and HLA in healthy donors. Primers: 60 Vbeta forward and 13 Jbeta reverse. Assay: immunoSEQ multiplex PCR; the TCRdb copy retains only in-frame clones and omits some. Altogether about 160,000 clones are present, 78% being singletons, with the ten largest covering 7%. Sequenced input: PBMCs. These receptors all come from a woman in her forties in good health and CMV-seropositive.

The chain combines TRBV28 with TRBJ1-4; D is unclear. CDR1 is MDHEN and CDR2 is SYDVKM in the germline V gene. This CDR3 is built from 17 residues. V dropped 2 bases and J dropped 7 bases, with 20 bases sitting between them. DNA for the CDR3: TGTGCCAGCAGTTTACCCTCCGGAGGTTCTATTAGTGAAAAACTGTTTTTT. Protein sequence: CASSLPSGGSISEKLFF.

The V call is TRBV19, the J call TRBJ1-6; D is undetermined. V lost 9 bases and J lost 7, with 16 bases in between. Germline V gives CDR1 LNHDA, CDR2 SQIVND (reference sequence). The CDR3 extends over 14 amino acids. Here the CDR3 reads CASSGGRGNSPLHF. The CDR3, as DNA: TGTGCCAGCTCGGGAGGGCGAGGGAATTCACCCCTCCACTTT.

The V and J genes are TRBV7-9 and TRBJ2-5, with D tentatively TRBD2 (5 bases). The germline V and J ends were trimmed by 5 bases and 5 bases, with 18 bases remaining between them. The CDR3 covers 15 residues. Germline V gene lookup returns CDR1 SEHNR and CDR2 FQNEAQ (reference sequence). The CDR3, as DNA: TGTGCCAGCAGCGACCCCCGCGGAGGCTCGGAGACCCAGTACTTC. Protein: CASSDPRGGSETQYF.

V usage is TRBV27 and J usage is TRBJ1-1; 8 nucleotides agree with TRBD1. The CDR3 consists of 14 residues. V shed 11 bases and J 5 bases; nucleotides not matched to a gene: 13. Per germline, CDR1 MNHEY and CDR2 SMNVEV (reference sequence). The CDR3 DNA reads TGTGCCGATTTCTCGGACAGGGATCGGACTGAAGCTTTCTTT. Its translation: CADFSDRDRTEAFF.

The chain carries TRBV14 and TRBJ2-3, with TRBD2 as a possible D gene (7 bases). The CDR3 is 16 amino acids. CDR1 is SGHDN and CDR2 is FVKESK in the germline V gene. Trimming removed 0 bases at V and 0 bases at J, with 10 bases between. CDR3 in DNA: TGTGCCAGCAGCCAAGATGCGGGGGCTAGCACAGATACGCAGTATTTT. Its translation: CASSQDAGASTDTQYF.

The chain employs TRBV18 and TRBJ2-1; 10 nucleotides match TRBD1. The CDR3 is 17 residues long. Germline V lookup: CDR1 KGHSH, CDR2 LQKENI. V gave up 2 bases and J gave up 6 bases; unmatched junction bases: 10. CDR3 protein: CASSPIAGTGVSNEQFF. The CDR3 nucleotides are TGTGCCAGCTCACCAATAGCCGGGACAGGGGTGAGCAATGAGCAGTTCTTC. Combining the CDR3 with reference TRBV18 and TRBJ2-1 gives the whole variable domain NAGVMQNPRHLVRRRGQEARLRCSPMKGHSHVYWYRQLPEEGLKFMVYLQKENIIDESGMPKERFSAEFPKEGPSILRIQQVVRGDSAAYFCASSPIAGTGVSNEQFFGPGTRLTVL.